This T cell receptor (beta chain) was profiled in a study of shared clonotypes between healthy human individuals. On this clone: Its antigen is unknown.

Each PCR replicate from the sorted subsets contained 150 to 200 ng DNA, which is about 31,000 T cell genomes. The data were produced by immunoSEQ multiplex PCR, yet TCRdb's version contains in-frame clones alone and is incomplete. The table has approximately 1,000,000 clones, around 78% seen once; the top ten hold 0.4% to 0.55%. Germline V CDR1 and CDR2: SQVTM, ANQGSEA. Deletions cut 5 bases from V and 3 bases from J, with 14 bases between. The CDR3 consists of 13 residues. Adults of Caucasian background living in Nashville, Tennessee made up all donors. Study results and limitations: Across a handful of donors, naive CD4 shared around 5.3%, naive CD8 around 3.8%, memory CD4 roughly 2.4%, memory CD8 about 0.4%.

The origin of this receptor is a man younger than 30 in good health. Some clones in this sample may be carry-over from other donors' samples. The chain employs TRBV29-1 and TRBJ2-7; no firm D call. Material: memory CD4+ T cells from PBMCs. The subset is: CD45RA-negative fraction. The CDR3: CSVRGRFHYEQYF. The CDR3, as DNA: TGCAGCGTTCGTGGCCGTTTTCACTACGAGCAGTACTTC.